This TCR beta chain stems from a study of blood T cell repertoires in COVID-19. Overall study: Collection of acute and convalescent COVID-19 samples took place in the United States, Italy and Spain. T cells, B-cell-depleted T cells, or PBMCs supplied cDNA or gDNA.

The V gene's germline CDR1 is SGDLS and CDR2 YYNGEE. This CDR3 comprises 15 residues. The V and J ends lost 0 bases and 3 bases, in that order; junction bases with no gene match: 3. Original processing notes: Nucleated cell counts were estimated from reference gene primer amplification. TCRdb keeps only in-frame clones here, not all; method: immunoSEQ multiplex PCR. V, J and clone size derive from that table, while D and trimming were established from the DNA sequence. Among 200,000 to 300,000 clones listed, 85% to 90% were seen once. This TCR came from a middle-aged woman with acute or convalescent COVID-19. The sequencing sample was made of peripheral blood. The gene calls are TRBV9 and TRBJ2-1, with TRBD2 identical over 7 bases. As DNA, the CDR3 is TGTGCCAGCAGCGTAGACGGGGGGATCTACAATGAGCAGTTCTTC. Residues: CASSVDGGIYNEQFF.